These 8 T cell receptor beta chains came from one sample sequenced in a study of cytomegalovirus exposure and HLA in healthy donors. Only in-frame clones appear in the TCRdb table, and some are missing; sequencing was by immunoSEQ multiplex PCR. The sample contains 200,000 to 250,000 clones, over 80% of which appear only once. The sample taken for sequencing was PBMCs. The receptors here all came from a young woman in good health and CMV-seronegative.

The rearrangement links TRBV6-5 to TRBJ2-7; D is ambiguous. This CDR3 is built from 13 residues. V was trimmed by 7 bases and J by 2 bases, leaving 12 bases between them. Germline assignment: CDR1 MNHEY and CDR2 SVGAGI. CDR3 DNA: TGTGCCAGCACAAACCATATAACCTACGAGCAGTACTTC. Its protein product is CASTNHITYEQYF.

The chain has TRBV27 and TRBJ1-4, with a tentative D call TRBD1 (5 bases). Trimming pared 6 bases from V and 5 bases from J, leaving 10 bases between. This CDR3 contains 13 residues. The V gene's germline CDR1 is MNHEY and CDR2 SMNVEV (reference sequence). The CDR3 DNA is TGTGCCAGCAGGGGGGGAGGAAATGAAAAACTGTTTTTT. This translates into CASRGGGNEKLFF.

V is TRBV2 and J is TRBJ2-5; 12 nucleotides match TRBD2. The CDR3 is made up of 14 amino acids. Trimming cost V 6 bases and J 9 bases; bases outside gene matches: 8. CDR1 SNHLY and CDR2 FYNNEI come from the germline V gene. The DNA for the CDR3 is TGTGCCAGCAGAGGGACTAGCGGGCAGGAGGCCCAGTACTTC. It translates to CASRGTSGQEAQYF.

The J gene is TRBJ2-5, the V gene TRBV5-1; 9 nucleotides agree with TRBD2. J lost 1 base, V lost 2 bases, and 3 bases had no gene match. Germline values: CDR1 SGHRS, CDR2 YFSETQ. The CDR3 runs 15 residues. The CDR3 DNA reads TGCGCCAGCAGCTTCTCAGCGGGAGGCCAAGAGACCCAGTACTTC. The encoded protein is CASSFSAGGQETQYF.

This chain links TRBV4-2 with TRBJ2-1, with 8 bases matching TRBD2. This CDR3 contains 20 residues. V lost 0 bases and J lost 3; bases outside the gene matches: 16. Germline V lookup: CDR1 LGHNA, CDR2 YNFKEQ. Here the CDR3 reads CASSQDQNPSGPDNYNEQFF. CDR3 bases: TGTGCCAGCAGCCAAGATCAAAACCCTAGCGGGCCTGATAACTACAATGAGCAGTTCTTC.

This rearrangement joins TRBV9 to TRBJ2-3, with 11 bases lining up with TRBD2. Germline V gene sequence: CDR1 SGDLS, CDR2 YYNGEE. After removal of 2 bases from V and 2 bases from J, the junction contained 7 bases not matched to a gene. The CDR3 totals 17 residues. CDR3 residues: CASSVSGLAGHTDTQYF. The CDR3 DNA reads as TGTGCCAGCAGCGTCTCCGGACTAGCGGGCCACACAGATACGCAGTATTTT.

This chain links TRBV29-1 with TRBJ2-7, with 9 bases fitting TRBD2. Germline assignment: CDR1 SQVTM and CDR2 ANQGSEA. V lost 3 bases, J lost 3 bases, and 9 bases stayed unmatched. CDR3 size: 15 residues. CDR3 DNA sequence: TGCAGCGTTGACCCCCCGACTAGCGGATTCTACGAGCAGTACTTC. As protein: CSVDPPTSGFYEQYF.

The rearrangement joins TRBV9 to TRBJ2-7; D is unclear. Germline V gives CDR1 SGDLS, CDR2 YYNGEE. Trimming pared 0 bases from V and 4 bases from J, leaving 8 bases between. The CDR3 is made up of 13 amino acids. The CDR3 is CASSVDQAYEQYF. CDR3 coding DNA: TGTGCCAGCAGCGTAGACCAAGCATACGAGCAGTACTTC.